This TCR beta chain derives from a study of patients and donors after allogeneic stem cell transplantation. The CDR3 covers 16 residues. Trimming cost V 0 bases and J 0 bases, with 11 bases left between them. Germline loops: CDR1 SGHRS, CDR2 YFSETQ. TCRdb fed the RT-PCR reads into MiXCR, producing one record per CDR3 protein. The repertoire consists of more than 150,000 distinct CDR3 sequences, with less than 45% occurring once and the leading ten covering 33%. The chain combines TRBV5-1 with TRBJ2-3, with a weak D call TRBD2 (6 bases). This receptor was obtained from a human donor who was either an allogeneic HSCT recipient or a stem cell or donor lymphocyte infusion donor (not recorded which). It is not recorded whose cells these are; they may come from a transplant donor. Sequencing input: blood, either unsorted or a sorted T cell fraction (not recorded which). For the CDR3, the DNA is TGCGCCAGCAGCTTGGGGGGACTCCCGAGCACAGATACGCAGTATTTT. The encoded protein is CASSLGGLPSTDTQYF.